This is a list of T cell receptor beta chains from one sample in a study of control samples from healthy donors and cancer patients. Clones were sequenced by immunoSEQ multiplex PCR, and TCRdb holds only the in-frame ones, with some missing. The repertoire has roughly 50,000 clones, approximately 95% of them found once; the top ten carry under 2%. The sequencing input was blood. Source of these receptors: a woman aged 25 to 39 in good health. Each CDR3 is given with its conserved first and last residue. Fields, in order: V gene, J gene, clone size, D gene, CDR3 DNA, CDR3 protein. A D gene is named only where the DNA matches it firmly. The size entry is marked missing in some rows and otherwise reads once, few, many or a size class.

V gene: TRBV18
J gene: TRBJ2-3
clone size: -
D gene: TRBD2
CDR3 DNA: TGTGCCAGCTCACCAGGCTCCCGGTGGCCTAGCGGGAGTCTGATAAGCACAGATACGCAGTATTTT
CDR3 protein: CASSPGSRWPSGSLISTDTQYF

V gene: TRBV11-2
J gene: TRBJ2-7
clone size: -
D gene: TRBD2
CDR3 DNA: TGTGCCAGCAGCTCGTCCTTGGGAGGGCGGGAGCAGTACTTC
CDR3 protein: CASSSSLGGREQYF

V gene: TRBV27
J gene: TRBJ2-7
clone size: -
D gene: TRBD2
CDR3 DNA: TGTGCCAGCAGCCCCGGCGGGGGGGCGTACGAGCAGTACTTC
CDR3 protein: CASSPGGGAYEQYF

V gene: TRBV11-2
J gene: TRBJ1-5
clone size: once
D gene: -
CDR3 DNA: TGTGCCAGCAGCTTTTCGGGCAATCAGCCCCAGCATTTT
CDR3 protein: CASSFSGNQPQHF

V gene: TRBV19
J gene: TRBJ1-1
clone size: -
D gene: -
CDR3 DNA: TGTGCCAGTAGCACCGTCCAGGGGTCAATCCTTTCTGAAGCTTTCTTT
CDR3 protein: CASSTVQGSILSEAFF

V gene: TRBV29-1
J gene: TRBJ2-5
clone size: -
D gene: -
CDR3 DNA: TGCAGCGCTAAGGGGGCTAGCGGGTTGGAGACCCAGTACTTC
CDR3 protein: CSAKGASGLETQYF

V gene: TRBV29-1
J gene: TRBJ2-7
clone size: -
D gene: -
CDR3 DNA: TGCAGCGTGGCGGACTACGAGCAGTACTTC
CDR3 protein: CSVADYEQYF

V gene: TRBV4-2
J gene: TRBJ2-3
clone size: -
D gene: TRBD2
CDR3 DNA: TGTGCCAGCAGCGGGGCGGGGGGTGGTTCAGATACGCAGTATTTT
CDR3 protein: CASSGAGGGSDTQYF

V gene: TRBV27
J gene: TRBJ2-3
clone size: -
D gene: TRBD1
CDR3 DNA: TGTGCCAGCAGTTTCGGACAGGGGAACACGCAGTATTTT
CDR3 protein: CASSFGQGNTQYF

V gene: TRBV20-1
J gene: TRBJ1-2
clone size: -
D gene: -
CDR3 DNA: TGCAGTGCTGGGTCTAACTATGGCTACACCTTC
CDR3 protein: CSAGSNYGYTF

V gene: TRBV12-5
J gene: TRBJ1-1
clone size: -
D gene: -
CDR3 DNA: TGTGCTAGTGGTTCGGCGGGGCCGGACACTGAAGCTTTCTTT
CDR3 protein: CASGSAGPDTEAFF

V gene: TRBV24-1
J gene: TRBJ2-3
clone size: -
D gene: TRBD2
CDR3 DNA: TGTGCCACCAGTGACCCAGGACTAGCGGCCCCAGATACGCAGTATTTT
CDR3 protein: CATSDPGLAAPDTQYF

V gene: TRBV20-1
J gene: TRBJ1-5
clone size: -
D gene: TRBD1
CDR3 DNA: TGCAGTGCTAGTGCCTCGGGACAGTTTAATCAGCCCCAGCATTTT
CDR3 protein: CSASASGQFNQPQHF

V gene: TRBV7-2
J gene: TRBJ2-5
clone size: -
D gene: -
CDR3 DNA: TGTGCCAGCAGCCCAGAGGTCCTAGATCGTGAGACCCAGTACTTC
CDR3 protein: CASSPEVLDRETQYF

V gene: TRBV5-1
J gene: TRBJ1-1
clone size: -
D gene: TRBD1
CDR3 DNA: TGCGCCAGCAGCTTGGAGGGACAGGGGGCTACTGAAGCTTTCTTT
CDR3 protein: CASSLEGQGATEAFF